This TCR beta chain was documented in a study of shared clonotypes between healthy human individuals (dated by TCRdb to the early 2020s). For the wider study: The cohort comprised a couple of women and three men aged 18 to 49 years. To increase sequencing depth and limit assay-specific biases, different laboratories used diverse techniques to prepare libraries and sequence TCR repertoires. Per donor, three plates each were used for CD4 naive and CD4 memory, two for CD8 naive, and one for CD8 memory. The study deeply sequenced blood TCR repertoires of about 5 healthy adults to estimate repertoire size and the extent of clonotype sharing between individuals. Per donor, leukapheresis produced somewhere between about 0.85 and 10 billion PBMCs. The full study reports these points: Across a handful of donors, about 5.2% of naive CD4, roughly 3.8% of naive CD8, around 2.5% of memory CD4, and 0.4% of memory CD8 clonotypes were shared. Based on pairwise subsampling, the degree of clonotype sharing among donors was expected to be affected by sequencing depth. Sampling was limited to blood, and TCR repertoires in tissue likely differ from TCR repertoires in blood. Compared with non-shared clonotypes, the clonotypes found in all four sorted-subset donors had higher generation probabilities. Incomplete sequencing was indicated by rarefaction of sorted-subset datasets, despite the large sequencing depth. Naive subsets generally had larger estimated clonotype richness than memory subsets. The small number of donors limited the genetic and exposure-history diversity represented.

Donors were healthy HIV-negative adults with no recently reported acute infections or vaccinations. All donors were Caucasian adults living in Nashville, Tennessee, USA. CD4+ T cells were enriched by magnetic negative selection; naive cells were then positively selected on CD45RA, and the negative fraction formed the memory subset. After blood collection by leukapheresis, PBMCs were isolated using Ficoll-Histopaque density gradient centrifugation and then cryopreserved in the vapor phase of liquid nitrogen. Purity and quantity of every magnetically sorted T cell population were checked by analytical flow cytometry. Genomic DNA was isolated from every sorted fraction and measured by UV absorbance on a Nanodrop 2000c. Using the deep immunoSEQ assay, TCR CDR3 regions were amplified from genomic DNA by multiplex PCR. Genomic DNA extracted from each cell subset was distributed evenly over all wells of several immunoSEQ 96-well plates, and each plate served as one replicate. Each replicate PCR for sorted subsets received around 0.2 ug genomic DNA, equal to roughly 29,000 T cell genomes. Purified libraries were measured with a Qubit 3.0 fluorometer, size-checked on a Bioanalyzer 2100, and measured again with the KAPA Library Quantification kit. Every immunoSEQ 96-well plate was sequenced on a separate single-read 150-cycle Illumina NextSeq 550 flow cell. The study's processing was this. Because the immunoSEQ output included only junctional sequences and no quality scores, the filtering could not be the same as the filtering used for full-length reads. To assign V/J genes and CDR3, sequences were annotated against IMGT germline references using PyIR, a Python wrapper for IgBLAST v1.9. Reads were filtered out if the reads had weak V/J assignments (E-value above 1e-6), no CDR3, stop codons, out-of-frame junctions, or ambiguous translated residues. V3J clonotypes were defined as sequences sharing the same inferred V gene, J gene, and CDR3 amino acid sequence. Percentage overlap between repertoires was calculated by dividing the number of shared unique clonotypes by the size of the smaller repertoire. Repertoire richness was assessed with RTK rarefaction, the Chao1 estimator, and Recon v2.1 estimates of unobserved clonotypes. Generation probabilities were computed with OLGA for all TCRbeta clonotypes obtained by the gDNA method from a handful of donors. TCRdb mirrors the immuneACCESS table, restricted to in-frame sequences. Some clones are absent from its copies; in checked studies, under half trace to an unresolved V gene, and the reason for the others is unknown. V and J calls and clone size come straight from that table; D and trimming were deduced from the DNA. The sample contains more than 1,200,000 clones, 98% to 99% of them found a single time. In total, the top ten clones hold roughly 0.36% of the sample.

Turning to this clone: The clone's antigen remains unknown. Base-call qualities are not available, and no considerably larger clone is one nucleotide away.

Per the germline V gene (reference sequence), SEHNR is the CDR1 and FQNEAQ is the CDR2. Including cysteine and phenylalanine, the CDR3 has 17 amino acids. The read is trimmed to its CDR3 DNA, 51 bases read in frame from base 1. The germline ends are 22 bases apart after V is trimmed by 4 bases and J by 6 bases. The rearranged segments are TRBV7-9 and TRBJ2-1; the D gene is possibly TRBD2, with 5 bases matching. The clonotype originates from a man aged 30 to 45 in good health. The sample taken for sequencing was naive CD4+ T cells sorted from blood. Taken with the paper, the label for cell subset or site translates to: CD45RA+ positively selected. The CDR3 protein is CASSYLPRSDAGNEQFF. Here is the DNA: TGTGCCAGCAGCTATCTCCCCCGGAGCGACGCGGGCAATGAGCAGTTCTTC. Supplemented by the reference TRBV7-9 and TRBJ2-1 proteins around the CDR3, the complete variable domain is DTGVSQNPRHKITKRGQNVTFRCDPISEHNRLYWYRQTLGQGPEFLTYFQNEAQLEKSRLLSDRFSAERPKGSFSTLEIQRTEQGDSAMYLCASSYLPRSDAGNEQFFGPGTRLTVL.